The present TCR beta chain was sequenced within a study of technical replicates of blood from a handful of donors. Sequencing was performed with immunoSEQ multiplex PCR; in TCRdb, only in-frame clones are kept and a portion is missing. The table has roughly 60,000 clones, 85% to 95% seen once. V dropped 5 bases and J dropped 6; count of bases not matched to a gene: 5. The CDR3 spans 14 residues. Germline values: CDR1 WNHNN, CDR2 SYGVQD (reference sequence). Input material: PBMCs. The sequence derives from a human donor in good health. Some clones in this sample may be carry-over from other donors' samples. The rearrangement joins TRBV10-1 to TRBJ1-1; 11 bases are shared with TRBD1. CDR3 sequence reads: CASSRGQGAPEAFF. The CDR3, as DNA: TGCGCCAGCAGTCGAGGACAGGGGGCCCCTGAAGCTTTCTTT.